This T cell receptor beta chain was captured in a study of cytomegalovirus exposure and HLA in healthy donors. Study-wide background: In an early release, HLA-typed donors contributed about 79 million unique TCR sequences. Study-wide results and caveats: Analyzed later, most CMV-associated TCR beta chains appeared HLA-restricted. Researchers left out some V segments, among them TRBV6-2 and TRBV6-3, as indistinguishable.

All donors participated as healthy donors of bone marrow. Primers included in the PCR were 60 Vbeta and 13 Jbeta primers. The protocol was immunoSEQ multiplex PCR, while the TCRdb copy is restricted to in-frame clones and leaves out a portion. The table records 35,000 to 40,000 clones, 66% of them present only once. The CDR3 covers 15 residues. V dropped 3 bases and J dropped 8; count of bases not matched to a gene: 7. The germline gives CDR1 MGHDK, CDR2 SYGVNS. Turning to this clone: The antigen is unknown.

This TCR was recovered from a man aged 50 to 59 in good health and CMV-seropositive. V gene TRBV25-1 combines with J gene TRBJ1-4; 9 bases agree with TRBD1. Sequenced: PBMCs. The CDR3 DNA is TGTGCCAGCAGTGACCCACAGGGGGCTGGGGAAAAACTGTTTTTT. This sequence encodes CASSDPQGAGEKLFF.